These 4 T cell receptor beta chains were sequenced from one sample in a study of beta chain features in type 1 diabetes. The study reverse transcribed the entire isolated RNA, so it sequenced expressed TCRB transcripts. Profiling relied on immunoSEQ multiplex PCR, and the TCRdb table lists in-frame clones only, not all of them. The data contain 860,000 or so clones, roughly 17% of them singletons. The sample comprised naive CD4+ T cells from blood. Receptors were obtained from a young woman in good health.

This clone came up a few times. This chain uses TRBV11-2 with TRBJ2-5, with TRBD2 matching over 7 bases. V shed 3 bases, J shed 0 bases, and the junction held 10 bases outside the gene matches. Germline CDR1 is SGHAT and CDR2 is FQNNGV. The CDR3 length is 17 residues. The CDR3 nucleotides read TGTGCCAGCAGCTTCGGCGGGAGTGGGGTGTACCAAGAGACCCAGTACTTC. It encodes CASSFGGSGVYQETQYF.

This clone was picked up a small number of times. This chain uses TRBV11-3 with TRBJ2-2; perhaps TRBD1 as D (6 bases). The V end lost 5 bases, the J end lost 3 bases, and 10 bases lay between the germline ends. The CDR3 length is 14 residues. Looked up from germline, CDR1 is SGHNT and CDR2 is YENEEA. The CDR3 loop reads CASSRQGYTGELFF. CDR3 nucleotide sequence: TGTGCCAGCAGCCGGCAGGGGTACACCGGGGAGCTGTTTTTT.

The rearrangement links TRBV9 to TRBJ1-2, with D hard to call. CDR1 and CDR2 (germline): SGDLS, YYNGEE. V was clipped by 0 bases and J by 3 bases, with 12 bases between them. The CDR3 length is 15 residues. CDR3 DNA sequence: TGTGCCAGCAGCGTAGGTGAAGCCTACGACTATGGCTACACCTTC. Amino acid sequence: CASSVGEAYDYGYTF. The full variable domain, rest sourced from reference TRBV9 and TRBJ1-2, is DSGVTQTPKHLITATGQRVTLRCSPRSGDLSVYWYQQSLDQGLQFLIQYYNGEERAKGNILERFSAQQFPDLHSELNLSSLELGDSALYFCASSVGEAYDYGYTFGSGTRLTVV.

This clone was observed a few times. This chain joins TRBV18 and TRBJ2-1, with 8 nucleotides matching TRBD2. Germline CDR1 is KGHSH and CDR2 is LQKENI. The CDR3 covers 15 residues. V dropped 3 bases and J dropped 4; count of bases not matched to a gene: 5. The CDR3 sequence is CASSPSGRAYNEQFF. CDR3 nucleotide sequence: TGTGCCAGCTCACCGTCCGGGAGGGCTTACAATGAGCAGTTCTTC.